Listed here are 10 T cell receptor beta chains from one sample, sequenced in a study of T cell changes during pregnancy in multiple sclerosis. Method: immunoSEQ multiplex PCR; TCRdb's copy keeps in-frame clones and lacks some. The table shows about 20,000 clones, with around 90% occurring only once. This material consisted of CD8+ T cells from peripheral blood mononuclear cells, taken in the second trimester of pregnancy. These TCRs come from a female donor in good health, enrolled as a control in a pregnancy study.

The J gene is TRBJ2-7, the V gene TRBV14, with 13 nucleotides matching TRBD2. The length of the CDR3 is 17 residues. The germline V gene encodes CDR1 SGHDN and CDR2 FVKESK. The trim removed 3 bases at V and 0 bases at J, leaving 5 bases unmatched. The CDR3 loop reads CASSHTSGGASSYEQYF. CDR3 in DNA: TGTGCCAGCAGCCACACTAGCGGGGGGGCTAGCTCCTACGAGCAGTACTTC.

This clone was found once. CDR3 coding DNA: TGTGCCAGCAGTTTATACGGAGAAGCTGGAAACACCATATATTTT. This sequence encodes CASSLYGEAGNTIYF. The chain has TRBV28 and TRBJ1-3; D unclear. This CDR3 contains 15 residues. Germline loops: CDR1 MDHEN, CDR2 SYDVKM. The germline V and J ends were trimmed by 1 base and 2 bases, with 9 bases remaining between them.

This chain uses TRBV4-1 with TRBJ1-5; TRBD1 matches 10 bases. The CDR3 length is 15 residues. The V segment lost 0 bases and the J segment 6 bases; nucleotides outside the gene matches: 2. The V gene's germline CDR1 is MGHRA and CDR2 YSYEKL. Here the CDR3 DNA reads TGCGCCAGCAGCCAAGAGGACAGGGGGAGTCAGCCCCAGCATTTT. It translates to CASSQEDRGSQPQHF.

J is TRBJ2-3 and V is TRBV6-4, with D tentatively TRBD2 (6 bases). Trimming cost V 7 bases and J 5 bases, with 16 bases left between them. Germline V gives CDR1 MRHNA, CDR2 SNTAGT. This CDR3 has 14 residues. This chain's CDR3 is CASKRVAEIDTQYF. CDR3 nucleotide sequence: TGTGCCAGCAAGCGGGTTGCGGAGATAGATACGCAGTATTTT.

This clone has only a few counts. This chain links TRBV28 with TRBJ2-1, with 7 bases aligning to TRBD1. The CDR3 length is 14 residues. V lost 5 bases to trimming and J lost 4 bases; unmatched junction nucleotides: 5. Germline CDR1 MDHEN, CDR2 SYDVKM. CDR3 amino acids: CASSIQGEYNEQFF. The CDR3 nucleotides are TGTGCCAGCAGTATTCAGGGGGAGTACAATGAGCAGTTCTTC. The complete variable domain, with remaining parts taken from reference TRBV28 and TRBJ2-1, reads DVKVTQSSRYLVKRTGEKVFLECVQDMDHENMFWYRQDPGLGLRLIYFSYDVKMKEKGDIPEGYSVSREKKERFSLILESASTNQTSMYLCASSIQGEYNEQFFGPGTRLTVL.

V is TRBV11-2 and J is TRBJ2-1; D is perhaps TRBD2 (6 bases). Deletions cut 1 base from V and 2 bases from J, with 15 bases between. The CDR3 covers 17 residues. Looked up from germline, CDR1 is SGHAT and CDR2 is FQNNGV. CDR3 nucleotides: TGTGCCAGCAGCTTAGCAGTGCGGGGACCCCCCTACAATGAGCAGTTCTTC. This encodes CASSLAVRGPPYNEQFF.

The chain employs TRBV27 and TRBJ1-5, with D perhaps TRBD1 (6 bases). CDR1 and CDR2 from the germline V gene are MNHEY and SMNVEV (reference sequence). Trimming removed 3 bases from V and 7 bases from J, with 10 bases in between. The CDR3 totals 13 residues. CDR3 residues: CASSFGGAQPQHF. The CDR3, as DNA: TGTGCCAGCAGTTTCGGGGGGGCCCAGCCCCAGCATTTT.

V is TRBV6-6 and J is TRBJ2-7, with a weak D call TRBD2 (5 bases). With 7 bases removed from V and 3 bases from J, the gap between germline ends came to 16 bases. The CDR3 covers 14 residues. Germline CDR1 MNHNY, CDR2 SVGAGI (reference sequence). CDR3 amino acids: CASTPERNYYEQYF. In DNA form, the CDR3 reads TGTGCCAGCACCCCTGAGCGGAACTACTACGAGCAGTACTTC.

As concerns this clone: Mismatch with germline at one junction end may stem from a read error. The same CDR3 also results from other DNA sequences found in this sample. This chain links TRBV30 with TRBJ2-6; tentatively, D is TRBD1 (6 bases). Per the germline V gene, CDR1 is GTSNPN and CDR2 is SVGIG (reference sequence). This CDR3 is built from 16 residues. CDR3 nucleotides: TGTGCCTGGAGTGTACAGGGAATCTCTGGGGCCAACGTCCTGACCTTC. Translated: CAWSVQGISGANVLTF.

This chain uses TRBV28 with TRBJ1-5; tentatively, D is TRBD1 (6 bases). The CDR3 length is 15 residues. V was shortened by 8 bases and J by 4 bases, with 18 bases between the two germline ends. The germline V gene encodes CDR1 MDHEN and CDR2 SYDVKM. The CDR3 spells CASLRRGARNQPQHF. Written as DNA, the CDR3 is TGTGCCAGCCTCCGACGGGGGGCGAGGAATCAGCCCCAGCATTTT.